This TCR beta chain stems from a study of blood T cell repertoires in COVID-19. This table comes from immunoSEQ multiplex PCR, and its TCRdb copy is limited to in-frame clones, with some not included. The data hold about 49,000 clones, with less than 90% observed a single time. The ends were cut back, 0 bases at V and 10 bases at J, with 16 bases in the middle. The V gene's germline CDR1 is SGHTA and CDR2 FQGNSA. This CDR3 spans 15 amino acids. The receptor was derived from a man aged 50-59 years with acute or convalescent COVID-19. Material: peripheral blood. This sequence joins TRBV7-2 and TRBJ2-1, with D tentatively TRBD2 (5 bases). CDR3 bases: TGTGCCAGCAGCTTAGCGCGTCTAGCAGCCGCCGAGCAGTTCTTC. This codes for CASSLARLAAAEQFF.